The 7 T cell receptor beta chains given below trace back to one sample, sequenced in a study of CD8 T cells in ankylosing spondylitis. TCRdb used MiXCR to reprocess the 5' RACE reads, holding one entry per CDR3 protein. The repertoire includes about 400,000 distinct CDR3 sequences, about 20% of them detected once, and roughly a sixth sits in the top ten. Study conclusions and caveats: About 8 highly homologous variants made up a TCR beta motif, and this motif appeared characteristic of ankylosing spondylitis blood.

No antigen is known for these receptors. The specimen was blood, either unsorted or a sorted T cell fraction (not recorded which). The receptors were gathered from a male donor with ankylosing spondylitis.

In its sample, this clonotype was seen a few times. This chain links TRBV7-3 with TRBJ2-3; tentatively, D is TRBD2 (6 bases). Germline lookup yields CDR1 SGHTA and CDR2 FQGTGA. Trimming stripped 0 bases from V and 2 bases from J, with 12 bases between. This CDR3 spans 16 amino acids. CDR3 sequence (DNA): TGTGCCAGCAGCTTAACGGGCGGGGCTTTCACAGATACGCAGTATTTT. Protein product: CASSLTGGAFTDTQYF.

This clonotype was observed a handful of times. The chain uses TRBV6-1 and TRBJ2-3; 7 positions match TRBD1. V gave up 4 bases and J gave up 1 base; unmatched junction bases: 8. CDR1 MNHNS and CDR2 SASEGT come from the germline V gene. The CDR3 totals 16 residues. The CDR3 region is CASSVQGPVGTDTQYF. For the CDR3, the DNA is TGTGCCAGCAGTGTACAGGGGCCTGTTGGCACAGATACGCAGTATTTT.

The chain carries TRBV9 and TRBJ2-5, with 8 positions matching TRBD2. The V gene end was trimmed by 4 bases and the J gene end by 5 bases; junction bases not matched to a gene: 10. The CDR3 runs to 15 residues. The germline CDR1 and CDR2 sequences are SGDLS and YYNGEE. CDR3 coding DNA: TGTGCCAGCAGCCTTGATAGCGGGACTCGGGAGACCCAGTACTTC. It codes for CASSLDSGTRETQYF. The full variable domain, its missing parts supplied by reference TRBV9 and TRBJ2-5, is DSGVTQTPKHLITATGQRVTLRCSPRSGDLSVYWYQQSLDQGLQFLIQYYNGEERAKGNILERFSAQQFPDLHSELNLSSLELGDSALYFCASSLDSGTRETQYFGPGTRLLVL.

This clonotype was detected a few times. The rearrangement links TRBV7-6 to TRBJ2-3; D may be TRBD2 (5 bases). From germline, CDR1 is SGHVS and CDR2 FNYEAQ. Trimming removed 2 bases at V and 3 bases at J, with 9 bases between. The CDR3 runs 14 residues. CDR3 DNA sequence: TGTGCCAGCAGCTTAAGGACTGATACAGATACGCAGTATTTT. Translating gives CASSLRTDTDTQYF.

V is TRBV11-2 and J is TRBJ2-5; TRBD2 matches 13 bases. The V segment lost 5 bases and the J segment 1 base; nucleotides outside the gene matches: 10. The CDR3 runs 18 residues. Looked up from germline, CDR1 is SGHAT and CDR2 is FQNNGV. The CDR3 sequence: CASSPRGGTSGVQETQYF. CDR3 sequence (DNA): TGTGCCAGCAGCCCGAGAGGGGGGACTAGCGGGGTCCAAGAGACCCAGTACTTC.

The V and J genes are TRBV5-1 and TRBJ2-7, with 9 bases lining up with TRBD1. The V gene end was trimmed by 4 bases and the J gene end by 5 bases; junction bases not matched to a gene: 10. Per germline, CDR1 SGHRS and CDR2 YFSETQ. The CDR3 length is 15 residues. Here the CDR3 DNA reads TGCGCCAGCAGCATAACCGGGACAGGGCCCAACGAGCAGTACTTC. It translates to CASSITGTGPNEQYF.

The chain recombines TRBV21-1 with TRBJ2-7; TRBD2, the D gene given by the table, was not confirmed from the DNA. TRBV21-1 is labeled a pseudogene. The CDR3 loop spans 14 amino acids. The CDR3 reads CASSKVPGRYEQYF. The CDR3 DNA reads as TGTGCCAGCAGCAAAGTGCCAGGGAGGTACGAGCAGTACTTC.